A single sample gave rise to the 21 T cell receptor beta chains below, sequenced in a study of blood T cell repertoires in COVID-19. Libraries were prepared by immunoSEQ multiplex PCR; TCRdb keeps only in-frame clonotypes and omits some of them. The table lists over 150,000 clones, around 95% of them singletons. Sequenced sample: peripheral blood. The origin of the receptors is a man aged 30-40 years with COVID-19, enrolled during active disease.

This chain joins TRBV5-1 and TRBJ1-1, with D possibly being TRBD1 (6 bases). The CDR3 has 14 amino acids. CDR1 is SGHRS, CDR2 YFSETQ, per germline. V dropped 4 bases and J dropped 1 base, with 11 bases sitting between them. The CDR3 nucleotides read TGCGCCAGCAGCCCCAGGGGCGGGAACACTGAAGCTTTCTTT. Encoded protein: CASSPRGGNTEAFF.

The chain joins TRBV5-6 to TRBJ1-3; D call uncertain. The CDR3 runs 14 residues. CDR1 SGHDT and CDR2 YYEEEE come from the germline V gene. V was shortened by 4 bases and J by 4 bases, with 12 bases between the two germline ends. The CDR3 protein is CASSGQVAGNTIYF. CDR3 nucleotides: TGTGCCAGCAGCGGGCAGGTCGCCGGAAACACCATATATTTT.

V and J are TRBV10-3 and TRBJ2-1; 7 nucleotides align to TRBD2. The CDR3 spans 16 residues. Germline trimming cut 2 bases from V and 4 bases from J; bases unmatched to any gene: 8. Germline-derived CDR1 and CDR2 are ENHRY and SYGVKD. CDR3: CAISEATAGDYNEQFF. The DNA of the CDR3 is TGTGCCATCAGTGAGGCAACTGCGGGGGATTACAATGAGCAGTTCTTC.

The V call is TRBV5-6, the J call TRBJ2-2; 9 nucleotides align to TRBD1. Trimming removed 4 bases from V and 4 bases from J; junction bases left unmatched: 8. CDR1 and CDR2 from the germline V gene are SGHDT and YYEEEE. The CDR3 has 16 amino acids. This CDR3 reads CASSPHRGRGTGELFF. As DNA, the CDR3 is TGTGCCAGCAGCCCCCACAGGGGGCGAGGCACCGGGGAGCTGTTTTTT.

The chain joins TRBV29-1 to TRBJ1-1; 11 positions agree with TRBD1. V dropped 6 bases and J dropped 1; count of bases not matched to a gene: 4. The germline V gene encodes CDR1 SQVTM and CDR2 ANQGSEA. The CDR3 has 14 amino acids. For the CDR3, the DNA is TGCAGCGTGCCCGGGACAGGGGGGAACACTGAAGCTTTCTTT. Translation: CSVPGTGGNTEAFF.

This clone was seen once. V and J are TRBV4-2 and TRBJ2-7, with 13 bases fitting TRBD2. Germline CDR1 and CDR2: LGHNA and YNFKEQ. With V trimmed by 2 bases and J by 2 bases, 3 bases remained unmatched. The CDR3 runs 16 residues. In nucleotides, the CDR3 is TGTGCCAGCAGCCAATCGGGACTAGCGGGGACCTACGAGCAGTACTTC. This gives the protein CASSQSGLAGTYEQYF.

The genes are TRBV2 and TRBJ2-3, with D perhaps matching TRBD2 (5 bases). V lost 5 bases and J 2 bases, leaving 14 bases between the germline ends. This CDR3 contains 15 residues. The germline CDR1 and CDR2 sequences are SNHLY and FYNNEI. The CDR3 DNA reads TGTGCCAGCAGTATCACCGGGATCTCCACAGATACGCAGTATTTT. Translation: CASSITGISTDTQYF.

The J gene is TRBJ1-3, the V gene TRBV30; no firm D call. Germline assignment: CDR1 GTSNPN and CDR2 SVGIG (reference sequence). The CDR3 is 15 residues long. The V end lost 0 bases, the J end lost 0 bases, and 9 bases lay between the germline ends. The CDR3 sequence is CAWSVSRISGNTIYF. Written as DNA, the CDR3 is TGTGCCTGGAGTGTTTCTAGGATCTCTGGAAACACCATATATTTT.

CDR3 coding DNA: TGTGCCACCAACCTGAGGGGGAATTCACCCCTCCACTTT. It yields the protein CATNLRGNSPLHF. The chain recombines TRBV5-6 with TRBJ1-6, with a weak D call TRBD1 (6 bases). Germline loops: CDR1 SGHDT, CDR2 YYEEEE. The CDR3 covers 13 residues. Trimming stripped 9 bases from V and 7 bases from J, with 14 bases between.

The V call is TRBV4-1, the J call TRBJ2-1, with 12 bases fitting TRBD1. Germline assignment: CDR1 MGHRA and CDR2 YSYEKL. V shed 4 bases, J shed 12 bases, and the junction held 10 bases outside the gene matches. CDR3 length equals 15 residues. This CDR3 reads CASSRGTGGPRGQFF. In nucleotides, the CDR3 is TGCGCCAGCAGCCGAGGGACAGGGGGCCCAAGGGGGCAGTTCTTC.

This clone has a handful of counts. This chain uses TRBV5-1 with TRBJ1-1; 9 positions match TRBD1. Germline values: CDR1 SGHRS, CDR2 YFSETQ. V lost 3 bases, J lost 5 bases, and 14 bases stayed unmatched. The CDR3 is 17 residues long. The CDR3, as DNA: TGCGCCAGCAGCTCGGGACAGGGTGATCGGTCGGGAACTGAAGCTTTCTTT. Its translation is CASSSGQGDRSGTEAFF. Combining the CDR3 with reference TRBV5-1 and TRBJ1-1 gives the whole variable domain KAGVTQTPRYLIKTRGQQVTLSCSPISGHRSVSWYQQTPGQGLQFLFEYFSETQRNKGNFPGRFSGRQFSNSRSEMNVSTLELGDSALYLCASSSGQGDRSGTEAFFGQGTRLTVV.

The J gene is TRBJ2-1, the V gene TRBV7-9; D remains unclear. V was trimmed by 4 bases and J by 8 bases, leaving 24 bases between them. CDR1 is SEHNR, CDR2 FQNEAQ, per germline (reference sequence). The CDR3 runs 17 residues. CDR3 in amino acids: CASSSVSPQPQSDEQFF. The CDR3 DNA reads TGTGCCAGCAGCTCAGTCTCGCCTCAGCCCCAAAGCGATGAGCAGTTCTTC.

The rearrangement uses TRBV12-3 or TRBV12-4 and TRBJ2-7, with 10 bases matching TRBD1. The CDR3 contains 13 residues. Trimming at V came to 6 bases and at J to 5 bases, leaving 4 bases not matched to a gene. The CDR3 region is CASRSTGGNEQYF. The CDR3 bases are TGTGCCAGCAGGTCGACAGGGGGCAACGAGCAGTACTTC.

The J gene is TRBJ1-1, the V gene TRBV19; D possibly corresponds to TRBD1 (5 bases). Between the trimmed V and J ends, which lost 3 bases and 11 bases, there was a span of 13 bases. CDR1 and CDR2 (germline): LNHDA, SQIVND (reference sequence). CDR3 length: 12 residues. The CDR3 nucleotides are TGTGCCAGTAGTATTGGTTGGTACAGGGCTTTCTTT. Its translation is CASSIGWYRAFF. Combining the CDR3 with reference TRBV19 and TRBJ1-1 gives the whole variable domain DGGITQSPKYLFRKEGQNVTLSCEQNLNHDAMYWYRQDPGQGLRLIYYSQIVNDFQKGDIAEGYSVSREKKESFPLTVTSAQKNPTAFYLCASSIGWYRAFFGQGTRLTVV.

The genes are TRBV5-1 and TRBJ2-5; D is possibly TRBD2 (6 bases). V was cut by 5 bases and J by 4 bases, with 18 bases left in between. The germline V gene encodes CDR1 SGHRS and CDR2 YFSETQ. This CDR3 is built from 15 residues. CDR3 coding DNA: TGCGCCAGCAGGGTGGGGCGGGGACTTGGAGAGACCCAGTACTTC. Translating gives CASRVGRGLGETQYF.

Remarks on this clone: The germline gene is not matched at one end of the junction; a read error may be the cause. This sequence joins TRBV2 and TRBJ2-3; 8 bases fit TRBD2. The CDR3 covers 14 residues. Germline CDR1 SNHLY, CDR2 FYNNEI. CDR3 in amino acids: CATSSGVSTDTQYF. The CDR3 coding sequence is TGTGCCACCAGTAGCGGGGTTAGCACAGATACGCAGTATTTT.

In DNA, the CDR3 is TGTGCCAGCAGTGACGGGGATGAAAAACTGTTTTTT. Protein: CASSDGDEKLFF. J is TRBJ1-4 and V is TRBV6-1; D remains unclear. Germline CDR1 and CDR2: MNHNS and SASEGT. The CDR3 loop spans 12 amino acids. Trimming shortened V by 3 bases and J by 6 bases, and 5 bases separated the two germline ends.

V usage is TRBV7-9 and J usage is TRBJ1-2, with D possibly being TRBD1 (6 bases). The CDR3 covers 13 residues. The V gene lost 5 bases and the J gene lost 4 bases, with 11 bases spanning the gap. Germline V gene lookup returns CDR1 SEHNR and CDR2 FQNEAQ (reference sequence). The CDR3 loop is CASSPLTGYGYTF. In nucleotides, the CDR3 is TGTGCCAGCAGCCCTCTGACAGGCTATGGCTACACCTTC.

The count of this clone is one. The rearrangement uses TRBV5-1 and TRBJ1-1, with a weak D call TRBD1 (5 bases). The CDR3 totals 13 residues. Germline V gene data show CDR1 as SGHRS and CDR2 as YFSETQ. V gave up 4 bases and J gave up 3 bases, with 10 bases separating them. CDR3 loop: CASSQQVDTEAFF. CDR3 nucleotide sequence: TGCGCCAGCAGCCAACAGGTTGACACTGAAGCTTTCTTT. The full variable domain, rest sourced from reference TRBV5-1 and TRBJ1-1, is KAGVTQTPRYLIKTRGQQVTLSCSPISGHRSVSWYQQTPGQGLQFLFEYFSETQRNKGNFPGRFSGRQFSNSRSEMNVSTLELGDSALYLCASSQQVDTEAFFGQGTRLTVV.

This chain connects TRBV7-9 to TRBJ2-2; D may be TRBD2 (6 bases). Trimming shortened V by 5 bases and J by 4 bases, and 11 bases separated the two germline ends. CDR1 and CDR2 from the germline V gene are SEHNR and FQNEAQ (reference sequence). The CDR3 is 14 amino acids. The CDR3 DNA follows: TGTGCCAGCAGCCCTGGGACTGGCACCGGGGAGCTGTTTTTT. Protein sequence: CASSPGTGTGELFF.

The CDR3 sequence: CASSPAPFAGNEQFF. The CDR3 coding sequence is TGTGCCAGCAGCCCGGCCCCATTCGCAGGGAATGAGCAGTTCTTC. The V gene is TRBV6-5, the J gene TRBJ2-1; a weak D match, TRBD1 (5 bases). The CDR3 totals 15 residues. Germline V lookup: CDR1 MNHEY, CDR2 SVGAGI. V lost 6 bases and J lost 7, with 19 bases in between.